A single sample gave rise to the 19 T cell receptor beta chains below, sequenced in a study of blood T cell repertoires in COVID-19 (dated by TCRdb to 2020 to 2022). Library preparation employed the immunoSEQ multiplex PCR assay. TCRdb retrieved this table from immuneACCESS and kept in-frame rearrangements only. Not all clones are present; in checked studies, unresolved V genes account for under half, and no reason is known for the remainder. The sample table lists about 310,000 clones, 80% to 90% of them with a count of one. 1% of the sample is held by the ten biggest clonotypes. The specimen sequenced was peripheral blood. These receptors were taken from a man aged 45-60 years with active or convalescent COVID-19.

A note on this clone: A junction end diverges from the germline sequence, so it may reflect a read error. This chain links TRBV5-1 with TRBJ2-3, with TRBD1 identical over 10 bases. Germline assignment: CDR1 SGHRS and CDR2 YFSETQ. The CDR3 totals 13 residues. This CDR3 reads CASSPGPGQGPHF. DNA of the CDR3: TGCGCCAGCAGCCCGGGACCGGGACAGGGGCCCCATTTT.

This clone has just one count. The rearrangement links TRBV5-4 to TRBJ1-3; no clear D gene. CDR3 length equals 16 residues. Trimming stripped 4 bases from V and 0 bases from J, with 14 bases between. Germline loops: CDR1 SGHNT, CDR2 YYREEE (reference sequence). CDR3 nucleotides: TGTGCCAGCAGCGAGGTACCCCCGGGCTCTGGAAACACCATATATTTT. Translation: CASSEVPPGSGNTIYF.

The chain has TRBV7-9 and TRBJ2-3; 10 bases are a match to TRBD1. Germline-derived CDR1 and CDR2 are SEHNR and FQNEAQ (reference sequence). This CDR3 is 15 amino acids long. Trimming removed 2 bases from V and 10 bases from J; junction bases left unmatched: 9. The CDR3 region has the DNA TGTGCCAGCAGCTTACGGGACAGGGGTAATATCGCGCAGTATTTT. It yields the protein CASSLRDRGNIAQYF.

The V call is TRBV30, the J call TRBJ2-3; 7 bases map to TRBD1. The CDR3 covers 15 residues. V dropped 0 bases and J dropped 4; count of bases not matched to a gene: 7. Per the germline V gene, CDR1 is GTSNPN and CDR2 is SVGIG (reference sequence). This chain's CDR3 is CAWSVIGQGADTQYF. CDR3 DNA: TGTGCCTGGAGTGTAATAGGGCAGGGGGCAGATACGCAGTATTTT.

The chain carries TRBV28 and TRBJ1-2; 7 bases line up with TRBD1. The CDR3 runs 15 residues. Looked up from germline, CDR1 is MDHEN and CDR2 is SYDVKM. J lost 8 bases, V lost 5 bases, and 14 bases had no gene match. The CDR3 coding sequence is TGTGCCAGCAGTCCCACACAGACAGGGAGGTACGGCTACACCTTC. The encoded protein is CASSPTQTGRYGYTF.

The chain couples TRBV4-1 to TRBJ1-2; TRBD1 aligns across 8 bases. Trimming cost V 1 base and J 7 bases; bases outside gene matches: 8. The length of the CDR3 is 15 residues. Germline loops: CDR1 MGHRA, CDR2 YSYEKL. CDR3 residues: CASSQGRQGSSGYTF. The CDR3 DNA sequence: TGCGCCAGCAGCCAAGGGAGACAGGGGTCTTCTGGCTACACCTTC.

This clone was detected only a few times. CDR3 in DNA: TGTGCCAGCAGCTTAGCAGGGGCCCGCTCACCCCTCCACTTT. Translation: CASSLAGARSPLHF. The chain links TRBV7-9 to TRBJ1-6, with TRBD1 as a possible D gene (5 bases). CDR3 length: 14 amino acids. The V gene's germline CDR1 is SEHNR and CDR2 FQNEAQ (reference sequence). The V gene lost 0 bases and the J gene lost 10 bases, with 10 bases spanning the gap.

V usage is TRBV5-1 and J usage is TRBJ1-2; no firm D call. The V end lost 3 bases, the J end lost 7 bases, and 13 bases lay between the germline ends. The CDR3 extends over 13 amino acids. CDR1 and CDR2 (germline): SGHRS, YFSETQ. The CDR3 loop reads CASSSERSGGYTF. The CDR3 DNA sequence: TGCGCCAGCAGCTCGGAAAGGTCGGGTGGCTACACCTTC.

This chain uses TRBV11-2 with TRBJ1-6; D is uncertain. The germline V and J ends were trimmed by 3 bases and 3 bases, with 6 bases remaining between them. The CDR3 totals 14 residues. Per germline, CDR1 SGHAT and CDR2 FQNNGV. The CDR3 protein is CASSLGVYNSPLHF. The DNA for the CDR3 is TGTGCCAGCAGCTTGGGCGTCTATAATTCACCCCTCCACTTT.

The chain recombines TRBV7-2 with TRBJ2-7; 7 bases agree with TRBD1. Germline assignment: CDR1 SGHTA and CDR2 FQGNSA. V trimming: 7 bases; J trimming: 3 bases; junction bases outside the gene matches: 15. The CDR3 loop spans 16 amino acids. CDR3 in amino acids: CASNKIYGAGGYEQYF. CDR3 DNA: TGTGCCAGCAACAAAATATACGGGGCAGGGGGCTACGAGCAGTACTTC. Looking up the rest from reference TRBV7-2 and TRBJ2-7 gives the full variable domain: GAGVSQSPSNKVTEKGKDVELRCDPISGHTALYWYRQSLGQGLEFLIYFQGNSAPDKSGLPSDRFSAERTGGSVSTLTIQRTQQEDSAVYLCASNKIYGAGGYEQYFGPGTRLTVT.

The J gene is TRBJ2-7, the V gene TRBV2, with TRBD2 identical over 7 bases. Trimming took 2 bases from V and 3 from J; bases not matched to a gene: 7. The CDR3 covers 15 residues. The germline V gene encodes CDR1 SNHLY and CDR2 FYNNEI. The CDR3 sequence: CASSERGREGYEQYF. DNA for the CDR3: TGTGCCAGCAGTGAACGAGGGAGGGAGGGCTACGAGCAGTACTTC.

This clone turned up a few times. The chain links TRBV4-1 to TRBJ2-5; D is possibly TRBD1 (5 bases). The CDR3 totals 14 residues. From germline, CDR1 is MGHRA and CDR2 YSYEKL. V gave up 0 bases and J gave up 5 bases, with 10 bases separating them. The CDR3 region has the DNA TGCGCCAGCAGCCAAGATGCAGGGAAGGAGACCCAGTACTTC. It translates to CASSQDAGKETQYF.

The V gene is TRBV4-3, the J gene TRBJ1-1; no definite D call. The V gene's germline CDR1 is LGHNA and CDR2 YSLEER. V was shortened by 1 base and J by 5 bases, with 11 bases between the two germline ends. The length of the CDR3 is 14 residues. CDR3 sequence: CASSQVAGGTEAFF. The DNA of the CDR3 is TGCGCCAGCAGCCAAGTGGCGGGAGGGACTGAAGCTTTCTTT.

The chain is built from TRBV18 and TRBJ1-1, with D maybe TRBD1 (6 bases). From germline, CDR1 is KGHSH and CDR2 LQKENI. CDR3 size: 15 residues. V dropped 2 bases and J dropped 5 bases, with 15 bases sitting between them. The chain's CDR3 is CASSPGGGRETEAFF. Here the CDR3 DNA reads TGTGCCAGCTCACCAGGCGGGGGGCGGGAGACTGAAGCTTTCTTT.

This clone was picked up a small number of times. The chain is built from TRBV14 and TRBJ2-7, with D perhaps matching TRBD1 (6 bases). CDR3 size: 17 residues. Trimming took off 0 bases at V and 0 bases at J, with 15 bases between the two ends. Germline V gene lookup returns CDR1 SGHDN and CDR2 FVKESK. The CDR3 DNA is TGTGCCAGCAGCCAAGATCCGAGGCAGGGGAGCTCCTACGAGCAGTACTTC. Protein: CASSQDPRQGSSYEQYF.

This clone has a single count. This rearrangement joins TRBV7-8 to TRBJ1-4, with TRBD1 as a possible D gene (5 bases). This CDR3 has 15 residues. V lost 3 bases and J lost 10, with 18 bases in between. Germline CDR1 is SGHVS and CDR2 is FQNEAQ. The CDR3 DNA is TGTGCCAGCAGCTTGAGTTTTGGGCTGGGGGGAAAACTGTTTTTT. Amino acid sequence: CASSLSFGLGGKLFF.

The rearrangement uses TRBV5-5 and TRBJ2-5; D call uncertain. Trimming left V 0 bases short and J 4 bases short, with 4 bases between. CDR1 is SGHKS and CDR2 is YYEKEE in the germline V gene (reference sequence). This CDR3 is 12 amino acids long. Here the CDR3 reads CASSLATETQYF. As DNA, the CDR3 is TGTGCCAGCAGCTTGGCTACAGAGACCCAGTACTTC.

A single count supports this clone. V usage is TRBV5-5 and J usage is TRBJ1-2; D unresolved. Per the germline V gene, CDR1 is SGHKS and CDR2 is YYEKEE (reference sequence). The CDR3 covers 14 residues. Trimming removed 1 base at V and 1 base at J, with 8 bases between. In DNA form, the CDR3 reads TGTGCCAGCAGCTTGAGAGCGGATAACTATGGCTACACCTTC. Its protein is CASSLRADNYGYTF.

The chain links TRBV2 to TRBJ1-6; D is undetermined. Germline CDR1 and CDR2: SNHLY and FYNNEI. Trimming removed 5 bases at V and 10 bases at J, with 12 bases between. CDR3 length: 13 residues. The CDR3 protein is CASSRGEISPLHF. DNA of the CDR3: TGTGCCAGCAGTCGGGGAGAAATATCACCCCTCCACTTT. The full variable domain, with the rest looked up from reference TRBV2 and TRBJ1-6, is EPEVTQTPSHQVTQMGQEVILRCVPISNHLYFYWYRQILGQKVEFLVSFYNNEISEKSEIFDDQFSVERPDGSNFTLKIRSTKLEDSAMYFCASSRGEISPLHFGNGTRLTVT.